The 2 T cell receptor beta chains reported below all come from one sample, sequenced in a study of T-cell reconstitution after alpha-beta-depleted transplantation in children. Using unique molecular identifiers, the investigators prepared the TCRbeta library. TCRdb ran MiXCR on the PCR reads and lists one entry per CDR3 protein. The repertoire has around 670,000 distinct CDR3 sequences, less than 15% of them found once; the top ten carry roughly 0.77%. The sample was PBMCs, taken before TCRalphabeta/CD19-depleted stem cell transplant. The receptors come from a girl aged 2-10 years with congenital amegakaryocytic thrombocytopenia, due to receive a stem cell transplant.

There are a few counts of this clonotype. The V gene is TRBV18, the J gene TRBJ2-5, with a weak D call TRBD1 (5 bases). Trimming left V 6 bases short and J 2 bases short, with 7 bases between. The CDR3 has 12 residues. The germline V gene encodes CDR1 KGHSH and CDR2 LQKENI. The CDR3 DNA reads as TGTGCCAGCTCGGACATTCAAGAGACCCAGTACTTC. Protein: CASSDIQETQYF. Filled out from reference TRBV18 and TRBJ2-5, the complete variable domain reads NAGVMQNPRHLVRRRGQEARLRCSPMKGHSHVYWYRQLPEEGLKFMVYLQKENIIDESGMPKERFSAEFPKEGPSILRIQQVVRGDSAAYFCASSDIQETQYFGPGTRLLVL.

This clonotype was seen only a few times. The J gene is TRBJ2-1, the V gene TRBV12-3 or TRBV12-4, with a weak D call TRBD2 (6 bases). V lost 6 bases to trimming and J lost 0 bases, with 24 bases between them. This CDR3 spans 19 amino acids. The CDR3, as DNA: TGTGCCAGCAGACTACGAACAAGGCATAGCGGAGGCTCCTACAATGAGCAGTTCTTC. Its protein is CASRLRTRHSGGSYNEQFF.